This record covers a single TCR beta chain. Authors' processing steps: Cell counts per sample came from amplifying reference gene primers. Data came from immunoSEQ multiplex PCR; TCRdb stores just in-frame clones and leaves some out. From that table come the V and J calls and clone size; the DNA was used to work out D and trimming. The data hold 200,000 to 300,000 clones, with roughly 91% observed a single time. The data are from a study of blood T cell repertoires in COVID-19. Across the study: Spain, Italy and the United States supplied samples that represented acute and convalescent COVID-19. PBMCs, B-cell-depleted T cells, or T cells were the source of the cDNA or gDNA that made up the material.

In germline, CDR1 is SQVTM, CDR2 ANQGSEA. The CDR3 has 12 residues. The V end lost 4 bases, the J end lost 3 bases, and 8 bases lay between the germline ends. The source is a woman in her forties who had recovered from COVID-19. Material: peripheral blood. V and J are TRBV29-1 and TRBJ2-3, with a possible D match to TRBD2 (5 bases). The CDR3 loop reads CSVGELTDTQYF. The CDR3 DNA is TGCAGCGTTGGGGAGCTGACAGATACGCAGTATTTT.